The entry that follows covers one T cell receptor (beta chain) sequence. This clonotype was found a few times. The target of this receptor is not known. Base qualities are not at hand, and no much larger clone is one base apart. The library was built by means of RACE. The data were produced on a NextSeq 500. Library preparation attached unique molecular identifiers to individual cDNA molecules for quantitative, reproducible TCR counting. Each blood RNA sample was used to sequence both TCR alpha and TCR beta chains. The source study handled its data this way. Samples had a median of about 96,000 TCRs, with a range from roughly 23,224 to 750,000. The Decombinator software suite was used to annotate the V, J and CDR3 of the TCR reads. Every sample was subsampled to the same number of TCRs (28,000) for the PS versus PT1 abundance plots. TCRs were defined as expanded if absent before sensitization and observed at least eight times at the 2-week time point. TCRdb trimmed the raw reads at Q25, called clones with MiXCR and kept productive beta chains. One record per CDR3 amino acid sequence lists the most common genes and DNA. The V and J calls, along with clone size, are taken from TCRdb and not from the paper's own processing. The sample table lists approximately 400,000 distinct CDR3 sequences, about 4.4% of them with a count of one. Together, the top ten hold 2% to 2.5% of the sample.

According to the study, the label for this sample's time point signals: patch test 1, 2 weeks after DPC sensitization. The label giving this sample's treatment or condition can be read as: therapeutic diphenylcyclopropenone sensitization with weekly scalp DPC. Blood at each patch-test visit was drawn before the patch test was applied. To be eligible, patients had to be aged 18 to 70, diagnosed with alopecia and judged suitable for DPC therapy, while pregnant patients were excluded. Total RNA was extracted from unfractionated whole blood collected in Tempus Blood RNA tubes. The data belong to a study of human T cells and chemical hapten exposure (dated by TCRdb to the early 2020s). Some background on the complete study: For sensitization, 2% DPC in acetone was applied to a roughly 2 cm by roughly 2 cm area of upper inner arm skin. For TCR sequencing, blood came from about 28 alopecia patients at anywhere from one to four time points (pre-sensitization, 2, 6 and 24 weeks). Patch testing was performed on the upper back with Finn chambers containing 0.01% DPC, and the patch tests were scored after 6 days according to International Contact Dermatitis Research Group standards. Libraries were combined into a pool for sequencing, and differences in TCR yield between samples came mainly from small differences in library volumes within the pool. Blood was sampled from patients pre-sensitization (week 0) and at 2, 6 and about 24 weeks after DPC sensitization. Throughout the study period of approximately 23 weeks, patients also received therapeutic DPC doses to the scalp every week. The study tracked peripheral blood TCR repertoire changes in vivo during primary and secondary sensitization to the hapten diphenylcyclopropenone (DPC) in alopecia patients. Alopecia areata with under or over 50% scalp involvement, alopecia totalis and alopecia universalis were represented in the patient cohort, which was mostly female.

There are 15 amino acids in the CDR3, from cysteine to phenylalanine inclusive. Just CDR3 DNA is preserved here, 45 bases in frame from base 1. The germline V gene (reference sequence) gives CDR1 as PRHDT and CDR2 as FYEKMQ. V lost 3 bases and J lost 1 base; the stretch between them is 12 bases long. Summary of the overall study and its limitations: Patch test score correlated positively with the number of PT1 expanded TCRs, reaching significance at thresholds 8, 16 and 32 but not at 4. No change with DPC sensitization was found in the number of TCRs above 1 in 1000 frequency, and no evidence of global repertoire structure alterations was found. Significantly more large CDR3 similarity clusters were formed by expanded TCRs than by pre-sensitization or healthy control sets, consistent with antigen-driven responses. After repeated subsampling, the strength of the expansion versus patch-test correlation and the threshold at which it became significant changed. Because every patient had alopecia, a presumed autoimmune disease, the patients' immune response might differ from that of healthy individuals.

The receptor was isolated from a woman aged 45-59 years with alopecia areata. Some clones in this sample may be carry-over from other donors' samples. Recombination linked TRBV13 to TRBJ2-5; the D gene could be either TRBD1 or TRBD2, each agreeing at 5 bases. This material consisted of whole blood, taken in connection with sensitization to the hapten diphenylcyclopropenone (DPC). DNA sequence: TGTGCCAGCAGCTTGAGGGGACGGGGCCAAGAGACCCAGTACTTC. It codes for CASSLRGRGQETQYF.